This T cell receptor (beta chain) was sequenced during a study of shared clonotypes between healthy human individuals. Overall study results and limits: Around 5.3% of naive CD4 clonotypes were shared across several donors. Non-shared clonotypes were found to have lower generation probabilities than the clonotypes that were shared by all four of the sorted-subset donors.

An assay was performed, and its level was deep. Several immunoSEQ 96-well plates shared each subset's DNA, each plate a replicate. The assay was immunoSEQ multiplex PCR, and TCRdb's table has in-frame clones only and misses some. The sample yields about 1,900,000 clones, about 95% seen once. CD8 cells classed as naive were CD45RO-negative and positively selected for CCR7, excluding terminally differentiated effector memory CD45RA+ cells. About this clone itself: The antigen is undetermined.

Sequencing was performed on naive CD8+ T cells sorted from blood. This sequence was found in a young man in good health.

CDR3 bases: TGCGCCAGCAGCCAGGCCGGGACAGGCCTTAATTCACCCCTCCACTTT. The encoded protein is CASSQAGTGLNSPLHF. This chain uses TRBV4-1 with TRBJ1-6, with 8 bases fitting TRBD1. The CDR3 length is 16 residues. J gave up 6 bases and V 3 bases, and 7 bases lay outside the gene matches. Germline CDR1 reads MGHRA; CDR2 reads YSYEKL.